The 6 T cell receptor beta chains below all came from one sample that was sequenced in a study of blood T cell repertoires in COVID-19. TCRdb keeps only in-frame clones here, not all; method: immunoSEQ multiplex PCR. Of 200,000 or so clones detected, approximately 81% appear once; the ten largest clones hold more than 9%. Sequencing input: peripheral blood. These receptors were obtained from a woman aged 80 or older with acute or convalescent COVID-19.

The chain joins TRBV19 to TRBJ1-5; weak D call: TRBD1 (6 bases). Germline CDR1 reads LNHDA; CDR2 reads SQIVND (reference sequence). V gave up 1 base and J gave up 5 bases, with 9 bases separating them. The CDR3 extends over 14 amino acids. The CDR3: CASSIGQAYQPQHF. CDR3 nucleotides: TGTGCCAGTAGTATAGGACAGGCATATCAGCCCCAGCATTTT.

This clone occurred a few times. The V gene is TRBV19, the J gene TRBJ1-1; weak D call: TRBD1 (6 bases). Deletions cut 5 bases from V and 0 bases from J, with 7 bases between. CDR1 is LNHDA and CDR2 is SQIVND in the germline V gene (reference sequence). The CDR3 is made up of 13 amino acids. The CDR3 DNA sequence: TGTGCCAGTAGTGACAGGTTGAACACTGAAGCTTTCTTT. Translated: CASSDRLNTEAFF.

The chain couples TRBV3-1 (or the pseudogene TRBV3-2) to TRBJ2-1; 15 bases align to TRBD2. The CDR3 extends over 17 amino acids. Trimming cost V 7 bases and J 0 bases; bases outside gene matches: 4. Per the germline V gene, CDR1 is LGHDT and CDR2 is YNNKEL (reference sequence). CDR3 in DNA: TGTGCCAGCACTGGACTAGCGGGGGGGAGCTCCTACAATGAGCAGTTCTTC. As protein: CASTGLAGGSSYNEQFF.

The chain employs TRBV10-2 and TRBJ1-3; 7 nucleotides agree with TRBD1. CDR1 and CDR2 from the germline V gene are WSHSY and SAAADI. With 0 bases clipped from V and 0 bases from J, the junction kept 2 bases outside the gene matches. This CDR3 is 16 amino acids long. CDR3 sequence: CASSESAGGSGNTIYF. CDR3 in DNA: TGCGCCAGCAGTGAGTCCGCAGGGGGCTCTGGAAACACCATATATTTT.

This clone has a handful of counts. This chain links TRBV5-8 with TRBJ2-3, with D maybe TRBD2 (6 bases). This CDR3 comprises 13 residues. Trimming removed 2 bases at V and 4 bases at J, with 8 bases between. Germline V gives CDR1 SGHTS, CDR2 YDEGEE. The CDR3 region has the DNA TGTGCCAGCAGCTTTCCGGGAGCAGATACGCAGTATTTT. Translated: CASSFPGADTQYF.

The rearrangement links TRBV2 to TRBJ1-2; D may be TRBD1 (5 bases). Germline CDR1 and CDR2: SNHLY and FYNNEI. The V end was cut by 5 bases, the J end by 1 base, with 17 bases between. The CDR3 extends over 16 amino acids. The CDR3 loop reads CASSQGWGSLNYGYTF. CDR3 DNA: TGTGCCAGCAGTCAGGGTTGGGGCTCGCTTAACTATGGCTACACCTTC. The variable domain in full, with the rest retrieved from reference TRBV2 and TRBJ1-2, is EPEVTQTPSHQVTQMGQEVILRCVPISNHLYFYWYRQILGQKVEFLVSFYNNEISEKSEIFDDQFSVERPDGSNFTLKIRSTKLEDSAMYFCASSQGWGSLNYGYTFGSGTRLTVV.